This TCR beta chain was sequenced for a study of OX40 agonist ivuxolimab in advanced cancers. Background on the study: Partial responses were achieved by three patients, of whom one had hepatocellular carcinoma and two had cutaneous melanoma. General study results and limits: Mean expanded clone counts were higher in CD8+ than CD4+ T cells.

Individuals having autoimmune disease history or systemic immunosuppression were not enrolled. The data were produced by immunoSEQ multiplex PCR, yet TCRdb's version contains in-frame clones alone and is incomplete. Among roughly 100,000 clones listed, under 95% were seen once. Comment on this clone: Its target is not known.

The specimen was CD4+ or CD8+ T cells sorted from blood, collected in a trial of the OX40 agonist ivuxolimab. The source of this sequence is an adult with an advanced solid tumor such as melanoma, head and neck, liver or kidney cancer.

The CDR3 region is CASSFTLAGWGDTGELFF. CDR3 coding DNA: TGTGCCAGCAGTTTTACGCTAGCGGGATGGGGGGACACCGGGGAGCTGTTTTTT. V gene TRBV28 combines with J gene TRBJ2-2; 9 positions match TRBD2. CDR3 length: 18 residues. The V and J ends lost 3 bases and 3 bases, in that order; junction bases with no gene match: 11. Germline V gene data show CDR1 as MDHEN and CDR2 as SYDVKM.